Below, one TCR beta chain is given with its context. Its antigen is currently unknown. Germline assignment: CDR1 SNHLY and CDR2 FYNNEI. Trimming took off 4 bases at V and 4 bases at J, with 13 bases between the two ends. There are 14 residues in the CDR3. Generated by immunoSEQ multiplex PCR, the TCRdb table keeps only in-frame clones and is missing some. The sample carries approximately 69,000 clones, just over 85% recorded once. This entry comes from a study of OX40 agonist ivuxolimab in advanced cancers. Study details: Allowance was made for prior anti-PD-1, anti-PD-L1 or anti-CTLA-4 therapy, and roughly 40% had some.

General study results and limits: The authors also found low normalized T-cell clonal expansion in some nonresponders. The work left the antigen specificity of expanded peripheral T cells undetermined.

The sample in question was CD4+ or CD8+ T cells sorted from blood, obtained in a trial of the OX40 agonist ivuxolimab. This receptor was taken from an adult with an advanced solid tumor such as melanoma, head and neck, liver or kidney cancer. The chain joins TRBV2 to TRBJ1-1; D is ambiguous. In nucleotides, the CDR3 is TGTGCCAGCAGTGTTGAGCACCTTAGCACTGAAGCTTTCTTT. It codes for CASSVEHLSTEAFF.